Sequencing of this T cell receptor beta chain was carried out in a study of blood T cell repertoires in COVID-19. Original processing notes: Estimation of nucleated cell counts was performed using reference gene primer amplification. Using immunoSEQ multiplex PCR, the repertoire was profiled, and TCRdb retains in-frame clones only, with some absent. The V and J calls and clone size are taken from that table; D and trimming were inferred from the DNA. The sample yields about 110,000 clones, about two thirds seen once. Trimming stripped 7 bases from V and 0 bases from J, with 7 bases between. Germline lookup yields CDR1 SQVTM and CDR2 ANQGSEA. The CDR3 covers 12 residues.

The V call is TRBV29-1, the J call TRBJ2-1; tentative D call: TRBD2 (6 bases). Sequencing used peripheral blood. The TCR comes from a woman aged 40 to 50 with acute or convalescent COVID-19. CDR3 DNA sequence: TGCAGCGGGACTACCTCCTACAATGAGCAGTTCTTC. Translated: CSGTTSYNEQFF.